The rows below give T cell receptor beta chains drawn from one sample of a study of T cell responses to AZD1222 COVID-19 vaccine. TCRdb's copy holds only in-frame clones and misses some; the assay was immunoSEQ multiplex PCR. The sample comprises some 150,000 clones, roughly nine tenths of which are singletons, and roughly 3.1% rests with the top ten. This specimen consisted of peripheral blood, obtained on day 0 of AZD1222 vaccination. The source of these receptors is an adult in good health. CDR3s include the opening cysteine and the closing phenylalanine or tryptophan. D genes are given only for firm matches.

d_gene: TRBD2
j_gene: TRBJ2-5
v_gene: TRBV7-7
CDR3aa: CASSNRVSAGGGETQYF

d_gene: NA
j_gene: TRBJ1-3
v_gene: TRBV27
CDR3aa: CASREGNTIYF

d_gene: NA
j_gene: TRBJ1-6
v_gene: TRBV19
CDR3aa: CASSITGSASPLHF

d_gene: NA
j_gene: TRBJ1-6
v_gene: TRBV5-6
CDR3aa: CASSLRRADSPLHF

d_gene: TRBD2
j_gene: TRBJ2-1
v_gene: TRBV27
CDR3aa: CASSIVAGARPNEQFF

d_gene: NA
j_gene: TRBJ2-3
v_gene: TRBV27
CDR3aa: CASSLNLARDTQYF

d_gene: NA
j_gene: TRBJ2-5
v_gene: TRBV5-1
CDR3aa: CASSLSTAQETQYF

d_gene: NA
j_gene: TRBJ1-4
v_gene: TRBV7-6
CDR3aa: CASSGGGATELFF

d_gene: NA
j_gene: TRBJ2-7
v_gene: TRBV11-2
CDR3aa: CASSLTASPEQYF

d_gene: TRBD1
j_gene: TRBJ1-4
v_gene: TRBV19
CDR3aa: CASAGTGDEKLFF

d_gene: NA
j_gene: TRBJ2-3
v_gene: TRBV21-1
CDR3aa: CASSRGQRPSSTDTQYF

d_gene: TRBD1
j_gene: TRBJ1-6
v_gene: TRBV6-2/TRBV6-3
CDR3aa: CASSYRRTGGSPLHF

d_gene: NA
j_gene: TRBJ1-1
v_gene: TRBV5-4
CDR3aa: CASSYDRSATEAFF

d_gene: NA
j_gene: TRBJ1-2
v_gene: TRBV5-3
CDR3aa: CARSLVGGRAMSGYTF

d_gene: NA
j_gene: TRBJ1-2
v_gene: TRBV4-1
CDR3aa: CASSQTDLGTAHRDYTF

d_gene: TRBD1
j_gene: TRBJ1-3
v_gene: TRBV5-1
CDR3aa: CASSSLPPGQGSGNTIYF

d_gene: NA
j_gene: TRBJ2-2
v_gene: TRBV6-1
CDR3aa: CASSEAGRVVRSELFF

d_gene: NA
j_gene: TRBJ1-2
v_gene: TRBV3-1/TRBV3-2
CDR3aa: CASSPMWGEYGYTF

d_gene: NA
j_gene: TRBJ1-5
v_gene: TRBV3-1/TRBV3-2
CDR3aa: CASSPSAGGNQPQHF

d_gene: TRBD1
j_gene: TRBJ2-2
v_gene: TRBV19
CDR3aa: CASIFGQGVGGELFF

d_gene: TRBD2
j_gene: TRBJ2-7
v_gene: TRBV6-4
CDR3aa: CASSELAGTGEQYF

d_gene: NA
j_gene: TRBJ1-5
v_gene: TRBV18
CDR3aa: CASSQKGDGQPQHF

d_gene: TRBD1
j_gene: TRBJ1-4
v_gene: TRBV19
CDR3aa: CASSIQGAANEKLFF

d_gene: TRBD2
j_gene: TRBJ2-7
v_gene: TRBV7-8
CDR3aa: CASSLAYPTSGRHEQYF

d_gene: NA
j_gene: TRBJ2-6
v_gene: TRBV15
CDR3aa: CATSKGASGANVLTF

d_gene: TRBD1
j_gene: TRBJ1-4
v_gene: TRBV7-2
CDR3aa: CASSEGTGNEKLFF

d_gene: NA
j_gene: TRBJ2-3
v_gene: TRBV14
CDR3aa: CASSQVPTDTQYF

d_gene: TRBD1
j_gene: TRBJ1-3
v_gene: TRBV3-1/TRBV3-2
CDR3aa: CASSQAFGQVPHSGNTIYF

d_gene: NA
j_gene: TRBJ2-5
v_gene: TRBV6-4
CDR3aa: CASSRASWETQYF

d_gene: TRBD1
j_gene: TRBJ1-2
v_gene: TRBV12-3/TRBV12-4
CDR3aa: CASSFAHRGHYTF

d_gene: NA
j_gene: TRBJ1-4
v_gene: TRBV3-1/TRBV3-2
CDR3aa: CASSHILGSGEKLFF

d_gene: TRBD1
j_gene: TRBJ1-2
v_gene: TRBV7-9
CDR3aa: CASSLSGQGNYGYTF

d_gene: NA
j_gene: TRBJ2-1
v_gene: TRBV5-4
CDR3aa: CASSLYSHYGDNEQFF

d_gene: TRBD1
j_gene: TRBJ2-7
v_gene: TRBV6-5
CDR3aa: CASSWTGLRYEQYF

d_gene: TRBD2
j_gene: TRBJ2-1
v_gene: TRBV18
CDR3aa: CASSLLGLAGGPVEVF

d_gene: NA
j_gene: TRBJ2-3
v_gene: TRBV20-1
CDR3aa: CSASDRGRGTDTQYF

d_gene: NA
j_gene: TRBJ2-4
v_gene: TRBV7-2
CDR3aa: CASSLVGGLAKNIQYF

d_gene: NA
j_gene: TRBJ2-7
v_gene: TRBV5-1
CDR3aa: CASSPGFTAVEQYF

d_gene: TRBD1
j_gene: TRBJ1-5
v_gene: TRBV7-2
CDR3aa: CASSYQDRGVQPQHF

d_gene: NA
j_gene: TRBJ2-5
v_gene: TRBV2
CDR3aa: CASARGDQETQYF

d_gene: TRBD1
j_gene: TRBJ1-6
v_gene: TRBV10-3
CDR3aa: CAIRQGSVDSPLHF

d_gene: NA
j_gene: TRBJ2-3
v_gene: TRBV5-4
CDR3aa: CASSLEALPQVDTQYF

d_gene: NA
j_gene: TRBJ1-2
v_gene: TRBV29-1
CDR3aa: CSVRPRLGDGYTF